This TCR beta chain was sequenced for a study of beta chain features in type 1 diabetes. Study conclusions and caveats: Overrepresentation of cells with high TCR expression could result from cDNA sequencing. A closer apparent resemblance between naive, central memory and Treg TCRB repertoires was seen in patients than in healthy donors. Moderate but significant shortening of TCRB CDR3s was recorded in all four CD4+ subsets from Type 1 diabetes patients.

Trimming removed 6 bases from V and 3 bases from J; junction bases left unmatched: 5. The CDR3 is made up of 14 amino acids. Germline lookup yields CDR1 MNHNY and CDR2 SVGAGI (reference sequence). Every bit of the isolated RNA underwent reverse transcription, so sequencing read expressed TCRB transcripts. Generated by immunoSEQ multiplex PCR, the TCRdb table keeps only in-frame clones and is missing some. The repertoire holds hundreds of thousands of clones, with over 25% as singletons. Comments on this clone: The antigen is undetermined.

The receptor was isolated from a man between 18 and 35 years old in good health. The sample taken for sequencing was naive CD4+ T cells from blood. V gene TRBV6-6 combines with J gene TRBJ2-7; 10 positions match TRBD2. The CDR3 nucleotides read TGTGCCAGCAGCCTAGCGGGAGAGAGCTACGAGCAGTACTTC. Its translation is CASSLAGESYEQYF.